This TCR beta chain was sequenced for a study of regulatory T cells in long-lasting Graves disease. J was trimmed by 5 bases and V by 2 bases; bases with no gene match: 7. The germline gives CDR1 DFQATT, CDR2 SNEGSKA (reference sequence). The CDR3 runs to 15 residues. The time point denotes: newly diagnosed GD, antithyroid drugs for less than 3 months. The TCR library used RNA extracted from PBMCs. This clonotype was detected ten times or more. Through Arm-PCR of CDR3 regions and iRepertoire HTBI primers, TCR beta libraries were built. TCRdb reprocessed the multiplex PCR reads via MiXCR and lists one record per CDR3 protein. The sample carries hundreds of thousands of distinct CDR3 sequences, 16% recorded once. In addition, the sample was reused for a study of T cells in Graves' hyperthyroidism and ophthalmopathy.

The starting material was peripheral blood mononuclear cells (PBMCs), obtained at new diagnosis, from a patient treated with antithyroid drugs. V and J are TRBV20-1 and TRBJ2-5; 11 positions match TRBD1. This receptor was identified in a middle-aged man with Graves disease. Here the CDR3 DNA reads TGCAGTGCTAGAACGGACAGGGGGCAGTGGGAGACCCAGTACTTC. Protein: CSARTDRGQWETQYF.